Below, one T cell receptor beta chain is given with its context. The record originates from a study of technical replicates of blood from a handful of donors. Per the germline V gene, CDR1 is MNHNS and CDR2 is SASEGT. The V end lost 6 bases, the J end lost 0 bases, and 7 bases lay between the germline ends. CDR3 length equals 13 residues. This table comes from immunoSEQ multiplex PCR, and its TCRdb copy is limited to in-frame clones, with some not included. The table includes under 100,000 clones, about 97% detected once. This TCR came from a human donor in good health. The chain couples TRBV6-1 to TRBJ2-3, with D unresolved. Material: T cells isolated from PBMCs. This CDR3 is CASRFSSTDTQYF. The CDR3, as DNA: TGTGCCAGCAGGTTCTCGAGCACAGATACGCAGTATTTT.